The clone carrying this TCR beta chain was seen a few times. V was clipped by 2 bases and J by 5 bases, with 19 bases between them. The CDR3 runs 16 residues. CDR1 and CDR2 (germline): LGHDT, YNNKEL (reference sequence). These data come from a study of T cells after yellow fever vaccination. One entry per CDR3 protein, called by TCRdb with MiXCR from the 5' RACE reads. The data contain under 700,000 distinct CDR3 sequences, 17% of them singletons. This sequence joins TRBV3-1 and TRBJ2-7; D remains unclear. This clonotype was sampled from a man aged 18-30 years who received the YFV17D yellow fever vaccine. The source material was PBMCs, sampled 4 to 6 days after the first yellow fever vaccination. CDR3: CASSQRPSGVLNEQYF. The CDR3 DNA reads TGTGCCAGCAGCCAAAGGCCGAGTGGTGTGTTGAACGAGCAGTACTTC.